This T cell receptor (beta chain) was found in a study of blood T cell repertoires in COVID-19. Assay used: immunoSEQ multiplex PCR; TCRdb lists only in-frame clones, some missing. Of hundreds of thousands of clones listed, more than 80% were seen once; the top ten hold about 1.1%. Germline V gene data show CDR1 as LGHNT and CDR2 as FRNRAP. Germline trimming cut 5 bases from V and 4 bases from J; bases unmatched to any gene: 4. CDR3 length: 15 residues. Living in about two dozen US areas, the participants were between roughly 18 and 90 years of age. The chain combines TRBV12-5 with TRBJ2-1; 11 bases are shared with TRBD2. Sequenced: PBMCs or T cells enriched from blood (not recorded which). The sequence came from a man younger than 45 who had recovered from COVID-19. The CDR3: CASGTGTSGYNEQFF. The CDR3, as DNA: TGTGCTAGTGGTACCGGGACTAGCGGATACAATGAGCAGTTCTTC.